The T cell receptor (beta chain) described here comes from a study of beta chain features in type 1 diabetes. Expressed TCRB transcripts were sequenced, since all the RNA that had been isolated was reverse transcribed. Generated by immunoSEQ multiplex PCR, the TCRdb table keeps only in-frame clones and is missing some. The sample lists approximately 60,000 clones; roughly 60% were seen once. The sample holds a few counts of this clone. Antigen unknown. The CDR3 length is 17 residues. V lost 5 bases, J lost 5 bases, and 22 bases lay in between. Germline CDR1 SEHNR, CDR2 FQNEAQ (reference sequence). The study, taken as a whole, reports: Cells expressing TCR highly could be over-represented by cDNA sequencing.

This clonotype originated in a woman between 18 and 30 years old in good health. The material sequenced was Tregs from blood. This chain links TRBV7-9 with TRBJ2-1; D possibly corresponds to TRBD2 (6 bases). This chain's CDR3 is CASSPRSGLGYNNEQFF. The CDR3, as DNA: TGTGCCAGCAGCCCGAGGTCGGGACTGGGCTATAACAATGAGCAGTTCTTC.